Below are 17 T cell receptor beta chains sequenced from a single sample in a study of blood T cell repertoires in COVID-19. Using immunoSEQ multiplex PCR, the repertoire was profiled, and TCRdb retains in-frame clones only, with some absent. The sample lists 200,000 or so clones; roughly nine tenths were seen once. The sample taken for sequencing was peripheral blood. All receptors derive from a man in his 60s who had recovered from COVID-19.

This clone was seen a single time. The gene calls are TRBV7-9 and TRBJ1-6; no clear D gene. The CDR3 runs 15 residues. V lost 2 bases and J lost 5, with 10 bases in between. Germline CDR1 and CDR2: SEHNR and FQNEAQ (reference sequence). This CDR3 is CASSLSRVNNSPLHF. The CDR3, as DNA: TGTGCCAGCAGCTTATCGAGGGTAAATAATTCACCCCTCCACTTT.

The rearrangement joins TRBV7-3 to TRBJ2-5; TRBD2 agrees at 12 bases. The V gene end was trimmed by 3 bases and the J gene end by 2 bases; junction bases not matched to a gene: 7. CDR3 length: 17 amino acids. From germline, CDR1 is SGHTA and CDR2 FQGTGA. CDR3 nucleotide sequence: TGTGCCAGCAGCTTGTTTGGACTAGCGGGACTTCAAGAGACCCAGTACTTC. This gives the protein CASSLFGLAGLQETQYF. Using reference TRBV7-3 and TRBJ2-5 for the parts outside the CDR3, the full variable domain is GAGVSQTPSNKVTEKGKYVELRCDPISGHTALYWYRQSLGQGPEFLIYFQGTGAADDSGLPNDRFFAVRPEGSVSTLKIQRTERGDSAVYLCASSLFGLAGLQETQYFGPGTRLLVL.

V usage is TRBV7-9 and J usage is TRBJ2-7; D is unresolved. Trimming removed 0 bases from V and 2 bases from J, with 8 bases in between. Germline V gives CDR1 SEHNR, CDR2 FQNEAQ (reference sequence). The CDR3 length is 14 residues. The chain's CDR3 is CASSLALQPYEQYF. DNA of the CDR3: TGTGCCAGCAGCTTAGCGCTACAGCCCTACGAGCAGTACTTC.

The rearrangement joins TRBV2 to TRBJ2-3, with 8 bases identical to TRBD1. V shed 7 bases, J shed 5 bases, and the junction held 11 bases outside the gene matches. Germline CDR1 SNHLY, CDR2 FYNNEI. The CDR3 runs 15 residues. Here the CDR3 reads CASNSWGQEGDTQYF. As DNA, the CDR3 is TGTGCCAGCAACTCCTGGGGACAGGAGGGAGATACGCAGTATTTT.

This sequence joins TRBV30 and TRBJ1-2; TRBD1 might be the D (5 bases). CDR3 length: 15 amino acids. Trimming took off 0 bases at V and 2 bases at J, with 13 bases between the two ends. Germline V gives CDR1 GTSNPN, CDR2 SVGIG (reference sequence). DNA of the CDR3: TGTGCCTGGAGTGTGGGCAGGAGGGACAACTATGGCTACACCTTC. Encoded protein: CAWSVGRRDNYGYTF.

This clone came up a few times. V gene TRBV7-3 combines with J gene TRBJ2-2; 7 bases agree with TRBD1. Germline lookup yields CDR1 SGHTA and CDR2 FQGTGA. CDR3 length: 15 amino acids. V gave up 1 base and J gave up 6 bases; unmatched junction bases: 5. The CDR3, as DNA: TGTGCCAGCAGCTTAAAAGACAGGGCAGCCGGGGAGCTGTTTTTT. It is translated as CASSLKDRAAGELFF.

This chain links TRBV30 with TRBJ1-2, with D tentatively TRBD1 (6 bases). The CDR3 loop spans 11 amino acids. Germline CDR1 is GTSNPN and CDR2 is SVGIG (reference sequence). V gave up 5 bases and J gave up 14 bases, with 18 bases separating them. CDR3 sequence (DNA): TGTGCCTGGTCTTCGGGACACCCGAGGACCTTC. Translated, it gives CAWSSGHPRTF.

This clone was seen only a few times. The V gene is TRBV10-3, the J gene TRBJ1-6, with 8 bases fitting TRBD1. V lost 0 bases, J lost 3 bases, and 4 bases stayed unmatched. Per germline, CDR1 ENHRY and CDR2 SYGVKD. The CDR3 consists of 17 residues. This chain's CDR3 is CAISESRTGYYNSPLHF. CDR3 in DNA: TGTGCCATCAGTGAGTCGAGGACAGGGTACTATAATTCACCCCTCCACTTT.

The rearrangement uses TRBV19 and TRBJ1-5; D may be TRBD1 (6 bases). The CDR3 has 15 residues. The V gene lost 5 bases and the J gene lost 2 bases, with 13 bases spanning the gap. The germline CDR1 and CDR2 sequences are LNHDA and SQIVND (reference sequence). The CDR3 reads CASSLPGARNQPQHF. For the CDR3, the DNA is TGTGCCAGTAGTCTCCCAGGGGCCCGCAATCAGCCCCAGCATTTT.

The chain links TRBV11-1 to TRBJ2-5; a possible D gene is TRBD2 (6 bases). Germline assignment: CDR1 SGHAT and CDR2 FQDESV (reference sequence). The CDR3 runs 14 residues. V dropped 4 bases and J dropped 4 bases, with 13 bases sitting between them. The CDR3 sequence: CASSWGGVGETQYF. As DNA, the CDR3 is TGTGCCAGCAGCTGGGGCGGGGTTGGAGAGACCCAGTACTTC.

V gene TRBV6-5 combines with J gene TRBJ2-7, with a weak D call TRBD2 (6 bases). CDR3 length equals 14 residues. V was pared by 4 bases and J by 4 bases, with 14 bases between. The germline CDR1 and CDR2 sequences are MNHEY and SVGAGI. CDR3 in amino acids: CASSLGLGPYEQYF. The CDR3 DNA sequence: TGTGCCAGCAGTTTGGGACTCGGCCCGTACGAGCAGTACTTC.

As DNA, the CDR3 is TGTGCCAGTAATGACAGGTCCCTGGGGGCCTACGAGCAGTACTTC. Translating it yields CASNDRSLGAYEQYF. The chain links TRBV19 to TRBJ2-7, with D tentatively TRBD1 (6 bases). The CDR3 runs 15 residues. Germline-derived CDR1 and CDR2 are LNHDA and SQIVND (reference sequence). V was cut by 7 bases and J by 2 bases, with 18 bases left in between.

This clone showed up many times. The chain combines TRBV19 with TRBJ2-3; 11 bases line up with TRBD2. With 7 bases clipped from V and 2 bases from J, the junction kept 8 bases outside the gene matches. CDR1 LNHDA and CDR2 SQIVND come from the germline V gene (reference sequence). The CDR3 is made up of 16 amino acids. The chain's CDR3 is CASKGSGRAFTDTQYF. DNA for the CDR3: TGTGCCAGTAAGGGTAGCGGGAGGGCTTTCACAGATACGCAGTATTTT.

The chain employs TRBV24-1 and TRBJ2-3, with TRBD2 matching over 7 bases. V was clipped by 4 bases and J by 0 bases; unmatched bases: 12. CDR1 and CDR2 from the germline V gene are KGHDR and SFDVKD. CDR3 length equals 18 residues. CDR3 sequence reads: CATSDPGVRLASTDTQYF. CDR3 nucleotides: TGTGCCACCAGTGACCCGGGAGTCCGACTAGCCAGCACAGATACGCAGTATTTT.

The chain uses TRBV2 and TRBJ2-5; 8 nucleotides align to TRBD1. The V and J ends lost 3 bases and 2 bases, in that order; junction bases with no gene match: 2. CDR3 length: 14 amino acids. CDR1 and CDR2 from the germline V gene are SNHLY and FYNNEI. The CDR3 DNA is TGTGCCAGCAGTGATTACAGGGGGCAAGAGACCCAGTACTTC. Translation: CASSDYRGQETQYF.

CDR3 nucleotides: TGTGCCAGCAGTGAATCCGGTAGGCAGGCCAATGAGTTCTTC. Translating gives CASSESGRQANEFF. The rearrangement joins TRBV6-1 to TRBJ2-1; D is unresolved. Trimming pared 2 bases from V and 14 bases from J, leaving 19 bases between. The CDR3 extends over 14 amino acids. Germline V CDR1 and CDR2: MNHNS, SASEGT.

V gene TRBV3-1 (or the pseudogene TRBV3-2) combines with J gene TRBJ2-7, with 8 bases fitting TRBD1. CDR1 is LGHDT and CDR2 is YNNKEL in the germline V gene (reference sequence). CDR3 length equals 16 residues. V dropped 1 base and J dropped 2; count of bases not matched to a gene: 7. The DNA of the CDR3 is TGTGCCAGCAGCCAAGGCTGGACAGGGAACACCTACGAGCAGTACTTC. Translating it yields CASSQGWTGNTYEQYF.